This is a list of T cell receptor beta chains from one sample in a study of T cells in Graves' hyperthyroidism and ophthalmopathy. TCRdb re-called the multiplex PCR reads with MiXCR, one entry per CDR3 protein. In the table there are about 530,000 distinct CDR3 sequences, roughly a sixth of which are singletons. The sample was blood. The receptors shown here come from a woman younger than 35 with Graves' ophthalmopathy. Both conserved end residues are part of each CDR3. The order of the fields is clone size, J gene, V gene, D gene, CDR3 protein, CDR3 DNA. A D gene is named only where the DNA matches it firmly. Clone size appears in some rows only: once, few, many, or a class for an expanded clone.

abundance: NA
j_gene: TRBJ2-3
v_gene: TRBV5-1
d_gene: NA
CDR3aa: CASSLGWTDTDTQYF
CDR3nt: TGCGCCAGCAGCTTGGGTTGGACAGACACAGATACGCAGTATTTT

abundance: few
j_gene: TRBJ1-5
v_gene: TRBV7-8
d_gene: NA
CDR3aa: CASSPGPNIGNQPQHF
CDR3nt: TGTGCCAGCAGCCCCGGACCCAATATAGGCAATCAGCCCCAGCATTTT

abundance: NA
j_gene: TRBJ2-3
v_gene: TRBV6-2/TRBV6-3
d_gene: NA
CDR3aa: CASSAGTPPPQYF
CDR3nt: TGTGCCAGCAGCGCCGGGACCCCGCCACCGCAGTATTTT

abundance: few
j_gene: TRBJ1-6
v_gene: TRBV30
d_gene: NA
CDR3aa: CAWSVMGGLRNSPLHF
CDR3nt: TGTGCCTGGAGTGTTATGGGTGGACTGAGAAATTCACCCCTCCACTTT

abundance: NA
j_gene: TRBJ2-1
v_gene: TRBV9
d_gene: NA
CDR3aa: CASSGGIKNSGLFYNEQFF
CDR3nt: TGTGCCAGCAGCGGTGGGATAAAAAACAGTGGTTTGTTTTACAATGAGCAGTTCTTC

abundance: many
j_gene: TRBJ2-2
v_gene: TRBV6-1
d_gene: TRBD1
CDR3aa: CASTGTGDNTGELFF
CDR3nt: TGTGCCAGCACCGGGACAGGAGATAACACCGGGGAGCTGTTTTTT

abundance: NA
j_gene: TRBJ1-2
v_gene: TRBV27
d_gene: TRBD1
CDR3aa: CASSNRPDRVDGYTF
CDR3nt: TGTGCCAGCAGTAACAGACCGGACAGGGTGGATGGCTACACCTTC

abundance: NA
j_gene: TRBJ1-5
v_gene: TRBV18
d_gene: NA
CDR3aa: CASSGGENQPQHF
CDR3nt: TGTGCCAGCTCAGGAGGGGAAAATCAGCCCCAGCATTTT

abundance: few
j_gene: TRBJ2-3
v_gene: TRBV28
d_gene: TRBD2
CDR3aa: CASRPRLAGNTDTQYF
CDR3nt: TGTGCCAGCAGACCCCGACTAGCGGGCAACACAGATACGCAGTATTTT

abundance: many
j_gene: TRBJ2-1
v_gene: TRBV2
d_gene: NA
CDR3aa: CASSEGGTASDEQFF
CDR3nt: TGTGCCAGCAGTGAAGGCGGGACCGCTTCCGATGAGCAGTTCTTC

abundance: many
j_gene: TRBJ1-1
v_gene: TRBV27
d_gene: TRBD1
CDR3aa: CASRRDRQNTEAFF
CDR3nt: TGTGCCAGCAGGCGGGACAGACAGAACACTGAAGCTTTCTTT

abundance: NA
j_gene: TRBJ1-2
v_gene: TRBV6-6
d_gene: NA
CDR3aa: CASSYSALAGYTF
CDR3nt: TGTGCCAGCAGTTACTCGGCCCTCGCTGGCTACACCTTC

abundance: NA
j_gene: TRBJ2-5
v_gene: TRBV19
d_gene: TRBD1
CDR3aa: CASNPGTGGKETQYF
CDR3nt: TGTGCCAGTAATCCCGGGACAGGGGGTAAAGAGACCCAGTACTTC

abundance: few
j_gene: TRBJ1-3
v_gene: TRBV7-7
d_gene: NA
CDR3aa: CASSWTDSGNTIYF
CDR3nt: TGTGCTAGCAGTTGGACAGACTCTGGAAACACCATATATTTT

abundance: NA
j_gene: TRBJ1-2
v_gene: TRBV3-1
d_gene: NA
CDR3aa: CASSQDLRYYGYTF
CDR3nt: TGTGCCAGCAGCCAAGATCTCAGATACTATGGCTACACCTTC

abundance: many
j_gene: TRBJ2-1
v_gene: TRBV6-1
d_gene: TRBD1
CDR3aa: CASSRPLTGTEEQFF
CDR3nt: TGTGCCAGCAGTCGTCCGTTGACAGGGACAGAAGAGCAGTTCTTC

abundance: many
j_gene: TRBJ1-1
v_gene: TRBV5-1
d_gene: NA
CDR3aa: CASSLGGNLNTEAFF
CDR3nt: TGCGCCAGCAGCTTGGGGGGGAATTTGAACACTGAAGCTTTCTTT

abundance: many
j_gene: TRBJ2-5
v_gene: TRBV9
d_gene: NA
CDR3aa: CASSPTGTRETQYF
CDR3nt: TGTGCCAGCAGCCCCACCGGGACTCGGGAGACCCAGTACTTC

abundance: NA
j_gene: TRBJ1-2
v_gene: TRBV7-9
d_gene: NA
CDR3aa: CASNMMESGYTF
CDR3nt: TGTGCCAGCAATATGATGGAATCTGGCTACACCTTC

abundance: NA
j_gene: TRBJ1-2
v_gene: TRBV28
d_gene: TRBD1
CDR3aa: CASRTTLGQGAWREANYGYTF
CDR3nt: TGTGCCAGCAGAACAACATTGGGACAGGGGGCTTGGAGGGAAGCTAACTATGGCTACACCTTC

abundance: NA
j_gene: TRBJ2-1
v_gene: TRBV7-9
d_gene: NA
CDR3aa: CASNELVDEINEQFF
CDR3nt: TGTGCCAGCAACGAACTAGTGGATGAGATCAATGAGCAGTTCTTC

abundance: many
j_gene: TRBJ2-7
v_gene: TRBV18
d_gene: TRBD1
CDR3aa: CASSHGTGYEQYF
CDR3nt: TGTGCCAGCTCCCACGGGACAGGCTACGAGCAGTACTTC

abundance: many
j_gene: TRBJ2-7
v_gene: TRBV18
d_gene: NA
CDR3aa: CASSPGGTPGEQYF
CDR3nt: TGTGCCAGCTCACCGGGCGGGACTCCGGGTGAGCAGTACTTC

abundance: NA
j_gene: TRBJ1-2
v_gene: TRBV7-2
d_gene: NA
CDR3aa: CASSQDVGTKIYGYTF
CDR3nt: TGTGCCAGCAGCCAAGATGTGGGCACGAAGATTTATGGCTACACCTTC

abundance: few
j_gene: TRBJ2-3
v_gene: TRBV6-1
d_gene: NA
CDR3aa: CATRQSFSTDTQYF
CDR3nt: TGTGCCACCCGACAGAGCTTCAGCACAGATACGCAGTATTTT

abundance: NA
j_gene: TRBJ1-1
v_gene: TRBV6-5
d_gene: NA
CDR3aa: CASSYSNRRYTEAFF
CDR3nt: TGTGCCAGCAGTTACTCAAACAGGCGCTACACTGAAGCTTTCTTT

abundance: few
j_gene: TRBJ1-6
v_gene: TRBV4-1
d_gene: NA
CDR3aa: CASSQDGGLYGSPLHF
CDR3nt: TGCGCCAGCAGCCAAGACGGGGGGTTGTATGGTTCACCCCTCCACTTT

abundance: many
j_gene: TRBJ2-7
v_gene: TRBV7-2
d_gene: TRBD1
CDR3aa: CASSLVGTETYYEQYF
CDR3nt: TGTGCCAGCAGCTTAGTGGGGACAGAAACGTACTACGAGCAGTACTTC

abundance: NA
j_gene: TRBJ1-4
v_gene: TRBV6-2/TRBV6-3
d_gene: TRBD1
CDR3aa: CASSYSRAGGNEKLFF
CDR3nt: TGTGCCAGCAGTTACTCGAGGGCAGGGGGTAATGAAAAACTGTTTTTT

abundance: few
j_gene: TRBJ2-7
v_gene: TRBV29-1
d_gene: TRBD1
CDR3aa: CSVEKVGTGSYEQYF
CDR3nt: TGCAGCGTTGAAAAGGTGGGGACAGGCTCCTACGAGCAGTACTTC

abundance: NA
j_gene: TRBJ2-7
v_gene: TRBV29-1
d_gene: NA
CDR3aa: CSVEDASVYEQYF
CDR3nt: TGCAGCGTTGAAGATGCATCGGTCTACGAGCAGTACTTC

abundance: few
j_gene: TRBJ2-2
v_gene: TRBV9
d_gene: TRBD2
CDR3aa: CASSGLAGVHTGELFF
CDR3nt: TGTGCCAGCAGTGGACTAGCGGGAGTTCACACCGGGGAGCTGTTTTTT

abundance: NA
j_gene: TRBJ1-5
v_gene: TRBV4-1
d_gene: NA
CDR3aa: CASSQEPGYQPQHF
CDR3nt: TGCGCCAGCAGCCAAGAGCCAGGGTATCAGCCCCAGCATTTT

abundance: NA
j_gene: TRBJ1-3
v_gene: TRBV24-1
d_gene: TRBD1
CDR3aa: CATSDSVGTAGGNTIYF
CDR3nt: TGTGCCACCAGTGATTCGGTTGGGACAGCGGGCGGAAACACCATATATTTT

abundance: NA
j_gene: TRBJ2-7
v_gene: TRBV20-1
d_gene: TRBD2
CDR3aa: CSARASGRNYEQYF
CDR3nt: TGCAGTGCTAGAGCTAGCGGGAGAAACTACGAGCAGTACTTC

abundance: NA
j_gene: TRBJ2-1
v_gene: TRBV4-3
d_gene: NA
CDR3aa: CASSQERGREFGNEQFF
CDR3nt: TGCGCCAGCAGCCAAGAACGGGGACGGGAGTTCGGCAATGAGCAGTTCTTC

abundance: many
j_gene: TRBJ2-7
v_gene: TRBV2
d_gene: NA
CDR3aa: CASHDPRTDAEQYF
CDR3nt: TGTGCCAGCCATGATCCCCGGACAGATGCCGAGCAGTACTTC

abundance: NA
j_gene: TRBJ1-2
v_gene: TRBV7-9
d_gene: NA
CDR3aa: CASSKQGVGYGYTF
CDR3nt: TGTGCCAGCAGCAAACAGGGAGTCGGCTATGGCTACACCTTC

abundance: many
j_gene: TRBJ2-7
v_gene: TRBV28
d_gene: NA
CDR3aa: CASSLLYSTGRAYEQYF
CDR3nt: TGTGCCAGCAGTTTACTCTACTCGACGGGGAGAGCCTACGAGCAGTACTTC

abundance: many
j_gene: TRBJ1-1
v_gene: TRBV20-1
d_gene: NA
CDR3aa: CSASRGFNTEAFF
CDR3nt: TGCAGTGCTAGTCGTGGGTTCAACACTGAAGCTTTCTTT

abundance: NA
j_gene: TRBJ2-7
v_gene: TRBV10-1
d_gene: TRBD1
CDR3aa: CASRSPGGEQYF
CDR3nt: TGCGCCAGCAGATCCCCAGGGGGCGAGCAGTACTTC

abundance: many
j_gene: TRBJ1-1
v_gene: TRBV30
d_gene: TRBD1
CDR3aa: CAWEQGANTEAFF
CDR3nt: TGTGCCTGGGAACAGGGGGCGAACACTGAAGCTTTCTTT

abundance: NA
j_gene: TRBJ2-3
v_gene: TRBV28
d_gene: NA
CDR3aa: CASTNRAFTDTQYF
CDR3nt: TGTGCCAGCACCAATAGGGCTTTCACAGATACGCAGTATTTT

abundance: many
j_gene: TRBJ2-7
v_gene: TRBV28
d_gene: NA
CDR3aa: CASGLQGKEQYF
CDR3nt: TGTGCCAGCGGCTTACAGGGAAAAGAGCAGTACTTC